This T cell receptor beta chain was obtained from a study of T cell repertoires in cytomegalovirus infection. Across the whole study: Alongside well-studied HLA-B-restricted CMV epitopes, recently identified HLA-C-restricted CMV epitopes were also used. An indication of both CMV infection and matching HLA type came from public TCR beta signatures.

TCRdb itself ran the reads through MiXCR, one entry per CDR3 protein. The sample consists of roughly 170,000 distinct CDR3 sequences, about 22% of them appearing once. CDR1 is MNHEY and CDR2 is SMNVEV in the germline V gene (reference sequence). V gave up 5 bases and J gave up 5 bases; unmatched junction bases: 3. The CDR3 extends over 14 amino acids. Overall study findings and caveats: Identification of carriers of CMV plus the relevant HLA was performed using cumulative public TCR beta family frequency.

Note on this clonotype: The target antigen is unknown.

The sample here was CD8+ T cells from cultured PBMCs, taken from culture after CMV antigen stimulation. This chain joins TRBV27 and TRBJ2-1; 10 bases fit TRBD2. This sequence was found in a human donor in good health (CMV status not recorded). Some clones in this sample may be carry-over from other donors' samples. The CDR3 here is CASSNSGGNNEQFF. CDR3 DNA: TGTGCCAGCAGTAATAGCGGGGGGAACAATGAGCAGTTCTTC.